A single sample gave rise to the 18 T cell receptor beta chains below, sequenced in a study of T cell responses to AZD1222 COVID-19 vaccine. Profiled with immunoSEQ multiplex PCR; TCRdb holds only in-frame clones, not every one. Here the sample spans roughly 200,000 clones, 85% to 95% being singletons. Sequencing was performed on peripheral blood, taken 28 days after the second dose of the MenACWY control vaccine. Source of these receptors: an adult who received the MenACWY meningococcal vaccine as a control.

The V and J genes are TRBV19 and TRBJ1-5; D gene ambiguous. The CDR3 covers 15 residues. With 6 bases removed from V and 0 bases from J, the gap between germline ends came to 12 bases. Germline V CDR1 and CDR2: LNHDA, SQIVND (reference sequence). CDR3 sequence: CASRGDGNSNQPQHF. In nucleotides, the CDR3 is TGTGCCAGTAGAGGTGATGGGAATAGCAATCAGCCCCAGCATTTT.

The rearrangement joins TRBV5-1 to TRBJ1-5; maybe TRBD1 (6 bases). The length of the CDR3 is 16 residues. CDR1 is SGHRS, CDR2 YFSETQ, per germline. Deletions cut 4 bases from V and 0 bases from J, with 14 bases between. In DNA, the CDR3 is TGCGCCAGCAGCCCAGGCGGACAGTATAGCAATCAGCCCCAGCATTTT. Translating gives CASSPGGQYSNQPQHF.

In DNA form, the CDR3 reads TGTGCCATTCGACTCGACAGGGCGAACACTGAAGCTTTCTTT. It is translated as CAIRLDRANTEAFF. The chain carries TRBV10-3 and TRBJ1-1; 7 bases map to TRBD1. The CDR3 consists of 14 residues. The V segment lost 9 bases and the J segment 1 base; nucleotides outside the gene matches: 8. In germline, CDR1 is ENHRY, CDR2 SYGVKD.

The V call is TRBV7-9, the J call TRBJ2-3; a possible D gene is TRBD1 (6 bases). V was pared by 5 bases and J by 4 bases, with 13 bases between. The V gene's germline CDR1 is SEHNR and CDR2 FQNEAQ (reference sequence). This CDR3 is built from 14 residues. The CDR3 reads CASSGTRSPDTQYF. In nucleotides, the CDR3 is TGTGCCAGCAGCGGGACAAGGTCCCCAGATACGCAGTATTTT.

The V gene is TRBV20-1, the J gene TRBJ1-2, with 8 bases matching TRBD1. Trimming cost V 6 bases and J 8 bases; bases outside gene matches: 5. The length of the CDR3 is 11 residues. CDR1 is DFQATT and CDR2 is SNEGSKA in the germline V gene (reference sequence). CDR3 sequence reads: CSAPGGDGYTF. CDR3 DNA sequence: TGCAGTGCCCCAGGGGGCGACGGCTACACCTTC.

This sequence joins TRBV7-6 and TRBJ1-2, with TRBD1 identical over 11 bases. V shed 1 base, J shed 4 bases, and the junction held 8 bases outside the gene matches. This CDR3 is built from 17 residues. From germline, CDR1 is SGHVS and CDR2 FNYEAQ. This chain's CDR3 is CASSLETGQGAAYGYTF. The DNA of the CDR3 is TGTGCCAGCAGCTTAGAGACCGGACAGGGGGCTGCCTATGGCTACACCTTC.

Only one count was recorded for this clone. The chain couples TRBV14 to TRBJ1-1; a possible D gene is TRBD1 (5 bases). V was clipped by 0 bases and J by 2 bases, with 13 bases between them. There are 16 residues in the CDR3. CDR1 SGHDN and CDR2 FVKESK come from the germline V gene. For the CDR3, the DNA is TGTGCCAGCAGCCAAGATCTGGGGCAGGTCAACACTGAAGCTTTCTTT. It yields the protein CASSQDLGQVNTEAFF.

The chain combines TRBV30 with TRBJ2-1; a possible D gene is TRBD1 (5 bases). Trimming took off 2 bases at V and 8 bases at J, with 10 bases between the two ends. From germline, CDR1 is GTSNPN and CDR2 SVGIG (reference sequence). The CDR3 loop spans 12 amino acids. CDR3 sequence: CAWSPKGYEQFF. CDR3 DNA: TGTGCCTGGAGTCCAAAGGGGTATGAGCAGTTCTTC.

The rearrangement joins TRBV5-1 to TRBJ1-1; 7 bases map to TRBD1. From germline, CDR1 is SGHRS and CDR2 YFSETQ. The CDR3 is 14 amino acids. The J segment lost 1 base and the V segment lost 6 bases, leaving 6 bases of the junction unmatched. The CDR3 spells CASTLQGTNTEAFF. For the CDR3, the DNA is TGCGCCAGCACCCTACAGGGGACGAACACTGAAGCTTTCTTT.

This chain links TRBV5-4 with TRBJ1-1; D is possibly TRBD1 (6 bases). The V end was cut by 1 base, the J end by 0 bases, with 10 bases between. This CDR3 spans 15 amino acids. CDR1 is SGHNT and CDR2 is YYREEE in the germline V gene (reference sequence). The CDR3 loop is CASSLPQGMNTEAFF. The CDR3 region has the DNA TGTGCCAGCAGCTTGCCACAGGGCATGAACACTGAAGCTTTCTTT.

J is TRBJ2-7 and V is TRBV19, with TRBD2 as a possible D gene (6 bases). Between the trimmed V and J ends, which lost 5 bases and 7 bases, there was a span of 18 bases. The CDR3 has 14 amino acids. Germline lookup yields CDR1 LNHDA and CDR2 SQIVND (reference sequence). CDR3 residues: CASSQAGGSGEQYF. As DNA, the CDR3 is TGTGCCAGTAGTCAAGCGGGTGGCTCAGGGGAGCAGTACTTC.

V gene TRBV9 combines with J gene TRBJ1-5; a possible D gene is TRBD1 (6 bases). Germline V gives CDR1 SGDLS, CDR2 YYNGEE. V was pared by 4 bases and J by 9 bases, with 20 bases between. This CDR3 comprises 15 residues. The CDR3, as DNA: TGTGCCAGCAGCCCACGGGGGGCAGGTGATGGGCCCCAGCATTTT. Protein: CASSPRGAGDGPQHF.

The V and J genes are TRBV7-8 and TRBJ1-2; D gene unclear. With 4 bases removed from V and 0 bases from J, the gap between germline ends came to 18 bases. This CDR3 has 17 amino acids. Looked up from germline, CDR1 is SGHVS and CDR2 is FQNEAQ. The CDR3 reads CASSSYTSRVANYGYTF. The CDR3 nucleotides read TGTGCCAGCAGCTCGTACACTTCAAGGGTAGCTAACTATGGCTACACCTTC.

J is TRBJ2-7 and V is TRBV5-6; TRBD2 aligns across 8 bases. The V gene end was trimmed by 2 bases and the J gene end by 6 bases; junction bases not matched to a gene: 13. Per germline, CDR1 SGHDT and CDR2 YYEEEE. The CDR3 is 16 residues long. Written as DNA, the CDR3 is TGTGCCAGCAGCTTTGGGGGGGCGGGGGGCGGATTCGAGCAGTACTTC. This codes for CASSFGGAGGGFEQYF.

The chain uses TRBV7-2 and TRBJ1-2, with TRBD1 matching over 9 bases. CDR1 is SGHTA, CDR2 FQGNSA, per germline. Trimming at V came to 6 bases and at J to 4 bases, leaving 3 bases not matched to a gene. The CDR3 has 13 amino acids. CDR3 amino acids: CASSTGGGYGYTF. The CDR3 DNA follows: TGTGCCAGCAGTACAGGGGGCGGCTATGGCTACACCTTC.

The CDR3 DNA follows: TGTGCCAGCAGCTTGGATGGGGCAGGAATGAACACTGAAGCTTTCTTT. It specifies CASSLDGAGMNTEAFF. The rearrangement links TRBV5-4 to TRBJ1-1, with a possible D match to TRBD1 (5 bases). Trimming removed 0 bases from V and 0 bases from J, with 12 bases in between. Germline CDR1 reads SGHNT; CDR2 reads YYREEE (reference sequence). This CDR3 region has 16 residues.

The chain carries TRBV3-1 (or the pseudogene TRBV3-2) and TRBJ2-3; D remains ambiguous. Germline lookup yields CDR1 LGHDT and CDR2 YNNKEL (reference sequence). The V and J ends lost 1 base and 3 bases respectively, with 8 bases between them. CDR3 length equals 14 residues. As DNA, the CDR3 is TGTGCCAGCAGCCAAGTTATCAGGACAGATACGCAGTATTTT. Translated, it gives CASSQVIRTDTQYF.

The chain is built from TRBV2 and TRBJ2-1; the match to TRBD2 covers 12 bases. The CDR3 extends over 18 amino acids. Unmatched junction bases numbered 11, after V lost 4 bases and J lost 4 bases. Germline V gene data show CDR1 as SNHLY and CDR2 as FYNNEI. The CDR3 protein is CASSGGLAGDLQYNEQFF. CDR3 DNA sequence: TGTGCCAGCAGTGGGGGACTAGCGGGCGACCTACAATACAATGAGCAGTTCTTC.